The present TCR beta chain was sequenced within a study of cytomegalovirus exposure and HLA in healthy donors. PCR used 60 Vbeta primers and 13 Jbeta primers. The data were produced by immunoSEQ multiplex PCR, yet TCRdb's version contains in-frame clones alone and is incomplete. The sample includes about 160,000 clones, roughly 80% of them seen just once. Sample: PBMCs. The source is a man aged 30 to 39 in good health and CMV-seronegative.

For the CDR3, the DNA is TGTGCCAGCAGGTCCCCCGGGACTAGCCTCCAAGAGACCCAGTACTTC. Translation gives CASRSPGTSLQETQYF. This chain connects TRBV7-9 to TRBJ2-5; 9 positions match TRBD2. This CDR3 region has 16 residues. Unmatched junction bases numbered 9, after V lost 6 bases and J lost 1 base. Germline V gene data show CDR1 as SEHNR and CDR2 as FQNEAQ (reference sequence).